Given below is one T cell receptor beta chain in context. The target antigen is unknown. These data originate in a study of blood T cells in healthy people across ages. Findings of the study overall: Observed TCR beta diversity per million T cells went down as age went up. This fall followed a roughly linear course with age.

CDR1 is MGHDK, CDR2 SYGVNS, per germline. This CDR3 has 16 amino acids. Trimming cost V 6 bases and J 0 bases, with 15 bases left between them. Primed by a sample-barcoded 5' primer and a J-beta primer mix, a second PCR proceeded for about 6 to 12 cycles. Each cDNA molecule carried a tag from a template-switch adaptor that contained 12 random nucleotides. Each CDR3 protein is one row after TCRdb ran MiXCR on the 5' RACE reads. Among approximately 780,000 distinct CDR3 sequences listed, roughly 25% were seen once. This sample also belongs to another study, concerning T cells of mothers and their children. This second study notes: At a rate of roughly 1.4 ug per 15 ul, cDNA synthesis received all of the extracted RNA. Researchers report slightly higher, though non-significant, overlap in related mother-child pairs than in unrelated pairs.

Sequences were obtained from blood. The chain carries TRBV25-1 and TRBJ2-4; D is undetermined. This sequence originates from a boy younger than 18 in good health. Here the CDR3 DNA reads TGTGCCAGCAGCCCCTCGGTAGCCGTAGCCAAAAACATTCAGTACTTC. Translation gives CASSPSVAVAKNIQYF.